This record concerns one TCR beta chain sequence. As yet, its antigen is unknown. Researchers ran the PCR with 60 Vbeta and 13 Jbeta primers. Here immunoSEQ multiplex PCR was the method, and the copy in TCRdb shows in-frame clones only, minus some. This table holds 150,000 or so clones, about three quarters found once. The sample belongs to a study of cytomegalovirus exposure and HLA in healthy donors. The junction had 4 bases not matched to a gene; V was cut back by 6 bases and J by 2 bases. The CDR3 loop spans 14 amino acids. In germline, CDR1 is LNHDA, CDR2 SQIVND (reference sequence). General observations from the study: What was likely a sequencing artifact was a cluster of highly shared sequence variants. Several of the most significant clusters appeared linked to common viral pathogens, based on a later analysis.

Sequencing input: PBMCs. The source is a man aged 45-65 years in good health and CMV-seropositive. The rearrangement links TRBV19 to TRBJ1-5; 7 bases match TRBD1. The CDR3 region is CASRHDRGNQPQHF. As DNA, the CDR3 is TGTGCCAGTAGACACGACAGGGGCAATCAGCCCCAGCATTTT.